This T cell receptor (beta chain) was observed in a study of T cell responses to AZD1222 COVID-19 vaccine. Broader study findings: Spike-spanning, vaccine-associated CD4 TCRs were dominant at 160-218 and 743-854. The donors showed a predominance of white British ancestry and of females, with possible underestimation of clonal diversity.

The assay was immunoSEQ multiplex PCR, and TCRdb's table has in-frame clones only and misses some. This sample has 150,000 or so clones, with roughly 91% found just once. There are 13 residues in the CDR3. V gave up 6 bases and J gave up 2 bases; unmatched junction bases: 3. CDR1 MNHEY and CDR2 SVGEGT come from the germline V gene. About this clone: Its antigen is not identified.

Sequenced here: peripheral blood, sampled on day 0 of AZD1222 vaccination. This chain connects TRBV6-2 or TRBV6-3 to TRBJ2-5; TRBD1 matches 7 bases. The sequence was obtained from an adult in good health. In DNA, the CDR3 is TGTGCCAGCAGCCGGGGACAGCAAGAGACCCAGTACTTC. Encoded protein: CASSRGQQETQYF.